This entry describes one T cell receptor (beta chain). Its antigen is unidentified. TCRdb's table, derived via immunoSEQ multiplex PCR, lists solely in-frame clones and lacks some. The table shows around 150,000 clones, with less than 90% occurring only once. This entry belongs to a study of cytomegalovirus exposure and HLA in healthy donors. Study conclusions and caveats: The classifier reportedly diagnosed cytomegalovirus status with high specificity and sensitivity.

V was pared by 2 bases and J by 9 bases, with 7 bases of the junction left unmatched. The germline CDR1 and CDR2 sequences are MNHEY and SVGAGI. CDR3 length equals 14 residues. The gene calls are TRBV6-5 and TRBJ2-1, with TRBD1 matching 7 bases. This sequence originates from a man between 25 and 39 years old in good health and CMV-seropositive. Sequencing was performed on PBMCs. The CDR3 protein is CASSYNENRGEQFF. The CDR3 DNA reads TGTGCCAGCAGTTACAATGAAAACAGGGGTGAGCAGTTCTTC.